The sequence of this TCR beta chain was determined in a study of shared clonotypes between healthy human individuals. V was pared by 2 bases and J by 3 bases, with 8 bases between. CDR3 size: 13 residues. The germline CDR1 and CDR2 sequences are SGDLS and YYNGEE. TCRdb's table, derived via immunoSEQ multiplex PCR, lists solely in-frame clones and lacks some. The sample holds about 2.4 million clones, approximately 94% seen once. Naive CD45RA+ and memory CD45RA-negative subsets were split from CD4+ cells. Sequenced: naive CD4+ T cells from PBMCs. Subset described: CD45RA+ positively selected. This clonotype was sampled from a young man in good health. Some clones in this sample may be carry-over from other donors' samples. This chain joins TRBV9 and TRBJ2-5; TRBD2 is a possible D gene (6 bases). The CDR3 DNA sequence: TGTGCCAGCAGCGTCAGACTAGAAGAGACCCAGTACTTC. Residues: CASSVRLEETQYF.